A selection of T cell receptor beta chains follows, all from one sample in a study of T cell responses to AZD1222 COVID-19 vaccine. Here immunoSEQ multiplex PCR was the method, and the copy in TCRdb shows in-frame clones only, minus some. The sample consists of approximately 74,000 clones, over 80% of them appearing once. The starting material was peripheral blood, obtained 28 days after the second AZD1222 dose. The receptors stem from an adult who received the AZD1222 COVID-19 vaccine. Each CDR3 is given with its conserved first and last residue. A D gene is named only where the DNA matches it firmly. Rows may omit the clone size; those that give it use once, few, many or a size class.

clone size: -
J gene: TRBJ2-1
D gene: -
V gene: TRBV2
CDR3 DNA: TGTGCCAGCAGTGAAGCGAGCGGAAACGAGCAGTTCTTC
CDR3 protein: CASSEASGNEQFF

clone size: few
J gene: TRBJ1-1
D gene: -
V gene: TRBV30
CDR3 DNA: TGTGCCTGGAGTGTAAGGTCGTCGAGGGTTGGGGGGAAGGCTTTCTTT
CDR3 protein: CAWSVRSSRVGGKAFF

clone size: -
J gene: TRBJ1-1
D gene: -
V gene: TRBV5-1
CDR3 DNA: TGCGCCAGCAGCTTGGGTACCCGGCAGAACACTGAAGCTTTCTTT
CDR3 protein: CASSLGTRQNTEAFF

clone size: -
J gene: TRBJ2-5
D gene: -
V gene: TRBV3-1/TRBV3-2
CDR3 DNA: TGTGCCAGCAGCCACTCTGGGGAGTGGGAGACCCAGTACTTC
CDR3 protein: CASSHSGEWETQYF

clone size: -
J gene: TRBJ2-5
D gene: -
V gene: TRBV5-5
CDR3 DNA: TGTGCCAGCAGCCCGGGACCCTTGGGAGAGACCCAGTACTTC
CDR3 protein: CASSPGPLGETQYF

clone size: -
J gene: TRBJ2-7
D gene: -
V gene: TRBV3-1/TRBV3-2
CDR3 DNA: TGTGCCAGCAGCCAAGACAGGTACGAGCAGTACTTC
CDR3 protein: CASSQDRYEQYF

clone size: -
J gene: TRBJ1-2
D gene: TRBD1
V gene: TRBV6-5
CDR3 DNA: TGTGCCAGCAGATTGGGACAGGGTAATGGCTACACCTTC
CDR3 protein: CASRLGQGNGYTF

clone size: -
J gene: TRBJ2-7
D gene: TRBD2
V gene: TRBV10-1
CDR3 DNA: TGCGCCAGCAGTGGACTAGCGGGAGGGGAAGAGCAGTACTTC
CDR3 protein: CASSGLAGGEEQYF

clone size: few
J gene: TRBJ2-7
D gene: TRBD2
V gene: TRBV25-1
CDR3 DNA: TGTGCCAGCAGATCGACTAGCGTGTACGAGCAGTACTTC
CDR3 protein: CASRSTSVYEQYF

clone size: few
J gene: TRBJ2-5
D gene: -
V gene: TRBV5-1
CDR3 DNA: TGCGCCAGCAGCATGTCAGGGATCGGCGAGACCCAGTACTTC
CDR3 protein: CASSMSGIGETQYF

clone size: -
J gene: TRBJ2-5
D gene: -
V gene: TRBV9
CDR3 DNA: TGTGCCAGCAGCTACCGGGGGTCCCAAGAGACCCAGTACTTC
CDR3 protein: CASSYRGSQETQYF

clone size: -
J gene: TRBJ1-1
D gene: -
V gene: TRBV6-5
CDR3 DNA: TGTGCCATCGTGATGAACACTGAAGCTTTCTTT
CDR3 protein: CAIVMNTEAFF

clone size: -
J gene: TRBJ2-7
D gene: -
V gene: TRBV7-9
CDR3 DNA: TGTGCCAGCAGCTTGGGACTCGCCTACGAGCAGTACTTC
CDR3 protein: CASSLGLAYEQYF

clone size: -
J gene: TRBJ1-5
D gene: -
V gene: TRBV2
CDR3 DNA: TGTGCCAGCAGTGCCGAGGGAAACAATCAGCCCCAGCATTTT
CDR3 protein: CASSAEGNNQPQHF

clone size: -
J gene: TRBJ1-2
D gene: -
V gene: TRBV2
CDR3 DNA: TGTGCCAGCAGTGAGGTCTTTTATGAGGGCGGCTACACCTTC
CDR3 protein: CASSEVFYEGGYTF

clone size: -
J gene: TRBJ1-4
D gene: -
V gene: TRBV29-1
CDR3 DNA: TGCAGCGTTGAAGATACGCCGGGGGTGGGGGAAAAACTGTTTTTT
CDR3 protein: CSVEDTPGVGEKLFF

clone size: -
J gene: TRBJ2-7
D gene: -
V gene: TRBV29-1
CDR3 DNA: TGCAGCGTTGCGGCCTCCTACGAGCAGTACTTC
CDR3 protein: CSVAASYEQYF

clone size: -
J gene: TRBJ2-5
D gene: -
V gene: TRBV3-1/TRBV3-2
CDR3 DNA: TGTGCCAGCAGGGGATCCGACAGCAAAGAGACCCAGTACTTC
CDR3 protein: CASRGSDSKETQYF

clone size: few
J gene: TRBJ2-1
D gene: TRBD1
V gene: TRBV4-2
CDR3 DNA: TGTGCCAGCAGCCAAGTCGGCCAGGGACAGGGCTTCAATGAGCAGTTCTTC
CDR3 protein: CASSQVGQGQGFNEQFF

clone size: -
J gene: TRBJ1-2
D gene: -
V gene: TRBV7-8
CDR3 DNA: TGTGCCAGCAGCTTAATGCCCTCTTACTATGGCTACACCTTC
CDR3 protein: CASSLMPSYYGYTF

clone size: -
J gene: TRBJ2-1
D gene: TRBD1
V gene: TRBV5-1
CDR3 DNA: TGCGCCAGCAGCTTGCAGGGGGCATCCTACAATGAGCAGTTCTTC
CDR3 protein: CASSLQGASYNEQFF

clone size: -
J gene: TRBJ1-5
D gene: -
V gene: TRBV12-3/TRBV12-4
CDR3 DNA: TGTGCCAGCAGCTGGACAAATCAGCCCCAGCATTTT
CDR3 protein: CASSWTNQPQHF

clone size: -
J gene: TRBJ1-5
D gene: -
V gene: TRBV19
CDR3 DNA: TGTGCCAGTAGTCCCAGGGAATTTTATCAGCCCCAGCATTTT
CDR3 protein: CASSPREFYQPQHF

clone size: -
J gene: TRBJ2-3
D gene: -
V gene: TRBV5-1
CDR3 DNA: TGCGCCAGCAGGCTTCAGGGCACAGATACGCAGTATTTT
CDR3 protein: CASRLQGTDTQYF

clone size: -
J gene: TRBJ2-1
D gene: -
V gene: TRBV10-1
CDR3 DNA: TGCGCCAGCAGTGATATTGAGGCGGAGCCTTACAATGAGCAGTTCTTC
CDR3 protein: CASSDIEAEPYNEQFF

clone size: many
J gene: TRBJ1-2
D gene: -
V gene: TRBV7-9
CDR3 DNA: TGTGCCAGCAGCTCGATACAGGGAAATAACTATGGCTACACCTTC
CDR3 protein: CASSSIQGNNYGYTF

clone size: once
J gene: TRBJ2-7
D gene: -
V gene: TRBV6-6
CDR3 DNA: TGTGCCAGCAGCAGGGACTACGAGCAGTACTTC
CDR3 protein: CASSRDYEQYF

clone size: -
J gene: TRBJ2-2
D gene: -
V gene: TRBV19
CDR3 DNA: TGTGCCAGTTCCCCCGGCTACCAGATCACCGGGGAGCTGTTTTTT
CDR3 protein: CASSPGYQITGELFF

clone size: -
J gene: TRBJ2-3
D gene: -
V gene: TRBV5-1
CDR3 DNA: TGCGCCAGCAGCACGGGACTGGGGTTCACAGATACGCAGTATTTT
CDR3 protein: CASSTGLGFTDTQYF

clone size: -
J gene: TRBJ2-1
D gene: TRBD2
V gene: TRBV7-3
CDR3 DNA: TGTGCCAGCAGCTTAATGGGACTAGCGGGGGGACTGACCTACAATGAGCAGTTCTTC
CDR3 protein: CASSLMGLAGGLTYNEQFF

clone size: -
J gene: TRBJ1-2
D gene: -
V gene: TRBV30
CDR3 DNA: TGTGCCTGGAGTGAGCCAGGCGCTAACTATGGCTACACCTTC
CDR3 protein: CAWSEPGANYGYTF

clone size: -
J gene: TRBJ2-7
D gene: -
V gene: TRBV27
CDR3 DNA: TGTGCCAGCAGTAAAGGAGGGACCACCTACGAGCAGTACTTC
CDR3 protein: CASSKGGTTYEQYF

clone size: once
J gene: TRBJ2-5
D gene: TRBD2
V gene: TRBV3-1/TRBV3-2
CDR3 DNA: TGTGCCAGCAGCCAGGGGGGGACTAGACAAGAGACCCAGTACTTC
CDR3 protein: CASSQGGTRQETQYF

clone size: -
J gene: TRBJ1-2
D gene: TRBD1
V gene: TRBV3-1/TRBV3-2
CDR3 DNA: TGTGCCAGCAGCCAAGCTGGGACAGGGCACTACAACCCCTATGGCTACACCTTC
CDR3 protein: CASSQAGTGHYNPYGYTF

clone size: -
J gene: TRBJ2-7
D gene: -
V gene: TRBV6-2/TRBV6-3
CDR3 DNA: TGTGCCAGCAGTTACTCGGGTCCCATCTCCTACGAGCAGTACTTC
CDR3 protein: CASSYSGPISYEQYF

clone size: once
J gene: TRBJ2-1
D gene: -
V gene: TRBV29-1
CDR3 DNA: TGCAGCGCCCAGGACAGATTTTACAATGAGCAGTTCTTC
CDR3 protein: CSAQDRFYNEQFF

clone size: -
J gene: TRBJ1-1
D gene: -
V gene: TRBV11-3
CDR3 DNA: TGTGCCAGCAGCTTAACATCGGGGGTACCTGAAGCTTTCTTT
CDR3 protein: CASSLTSGVPEAFF

clone size: -
J gene: TRBJ1-2
D gene: -
V gene: TRBV6-5
CDR3 DNA: TGTGCCAGCAGAAAACAGGGCTCCCACCTCTATGGCTACACCTTC
CDR3 protein: CASRKQGSHLYGYTF

clone size: -
J gene: TRBJ1-1
D gene: -
V gene: TRBV6-1
CDR3 DNA: TGTGCCAGCAGTGAAGCAAGGTCCATTCAGCTACACACTGAAGCTTTCTTT
CDR3 protein: CASSEARSIQLHTEAFF

clone size: -
J gene: TRBJ1-5
D gene: -
V gene: TRBV21-1
CDR3 DNA: TGTGCCAGCAGCAATTCCAGATACTTCAAGTATAGCAATCAGCCCCAGCATTTT
CDR3 protein: CASSNSRYFKYSNQPQHF

clone size: once
J gene: TRBJ2-7
D gene: TRBD1
V gene: TRBV7-6
CDR3 DNA: TGTGCCAGCAGCTTTGGGACAGGGTATGGGGAGCAGTACTTC
CDR3 protein: CASSFGTGYGEQYF

clone size: -
J gene: TRBJ1-2
D gene: TRBD1
V gene: TRBV5-6
CDR3 DNA: TGTGCCAGCAGCCCGGACAGGGGGCATGGCTACACCTTC
CDR3 protein: CASSPDRGHGYTF

clone size: many
J gene: TRBJ1-1
D gene: -
V gene: TRBV6-1
CDR3 DNA: TGTGCCAGCAGCGAAGGGCGGACTGAAGCTTTCTTT
CDR3 protein: CASSEGRTEAFF

clone size: -
J gene: TRBJ1-4
D gene: -
V gene: TRBV28
CDR3 DNA: TGTGCCAGCAGTTTACGGGCGTCGGCAACTAATGAAAAACTGTTTTTT
CDR3 protein: CASSLRASATNEKLFF

clone size: once
J gene: TRBJ2-7
D gene: -
V gene: TRBV27
CDR3 DNA: TGTGCCAGCAGTTTATCGATCCCATATTACGAGCAGTACTTC
CDR3 protein: CASSLSIPYYEQYF

clone size: -
J gene: TRBJ1-1
D gene: -
V gene: TRBV4-2
CDR3 DNA: TGTGCCAGCAGCCAAGTAAACAGACTTAACACTGAAGCTTTCTTT
CDR3 protein: CASSQVNRLNTEAFF

clone size: -
J gene: TRBJ1-3
D gene: -
V gene: TRBV18
CDR3 DNA: TGTGCCAGCTCACCTAACGGTGGGGGGAACTCTGGAAACACCATATATTTT
CDR3 protein: CASSPNGGGNSGNTIYF

clone size: -
J gene: TRBJ1-4
D gene: -
V gene: TRBV2
CDR3 DNA: TGTGCCAGCAGTGAATATGGGGGCGGGGATGAAAAACTGTTTTTT
CDR3 protein: CASSEYGGGDEKLFF

clone size: -
J gene: TRBJ2-7
D gene: -
V gene: TRBV5-1
CDR3 DNA: TGCGCCAGCAGCTTGGCGCAGGGTATCATCTACGAGCAGTACTTC
CDR3 protein: CASSLAQGIIYEQYF